This TCR beta chain was sequenced during a study of T cell changes during pregnancy in multiple sclerosis. Libraries were prepared by immunoSEQ multiplex PCR; TCRdb keeps only in-frame clonotypes and omits some of them. This table has approximately 120,000 clones, less than 97% appearing once. There are 16 residues in the CDR3. V lost 3 bases, J lost 5 bases, and 10 bases stayed unmatched. From germline, CDR1 is MDHEN and CDR2 SYDVKM. The material sequenced was peripheral blood, taken after pregnancy. This receptor was identified in a female donor with multiple sclerosis, enrolled in a pregnancy study. The chain carries TRBV28 and TRBJ1-1, with TRBD1 matching 9 bases. In DNA, the CDR3 is TGTGCCAGCAGTTTGCTCGCCGGGACAGGGAGAACTGAAGCTTTCTTT. Encoded protein: CASSLLAGTGRTEAFF.